A selection of T cell receptor beta chains follows, all from one sample in a study of OX40 agonist ivuxolimab in advanced cancers. TCRdb's copy holds only in-frame clones and misses some; the assay was immunoSEQ multiplex PCR. The sample records 65,000 to 85,000 clones, approximately 84% being singletons. The specimen was CD4+ or CD8+ T cells sorted from blood, collected in a trial of the OX40 agonist ivuxolimab. The receptors derive from an adult with an advanced solid tumor such as melanoma, head and neck, liver or kidney cancer. The CDR3 runs from the conserved cysteine through the conserved F or W. D genes are given only for firm matches. Clone size appears in some rows only: once, few, many, or a class for an expanded clone.

TRBD2	TRBJ2-1	-	TRBV11-3	TGTGCCAGCAGCTCGGGGCGAACCGGGACTAGCGATGAGCAGTTCTTC	CASSSGRTGTSDEQFF
TRBD2	TRBJ2-5	-	TRBV2	TGTGCCGACCGCTGGACTAGCGGTAGAGAGACCCAGTACTTC	CADRWTSGRETQYF
TRBD2	TRBJ2-3	-	TRBV5-1	TGCGCCAGCAGCTTGTTAGCGGGAGTCGGTGATACGCAGTATTTT	CASSLLAGVGDTQYF
-	TRBJ2-5	many	TRBV7-3	TGTGCCAGCAGCCCAGGAGAGGCAGCCGAGACCCAGTACTTC	CASSPGEAAETQYF
-	TRBJ2-3	-	TRBV25-1	TGTGCCAGCAGCCGAAGCACAGCAGATACGCAGTATTTT	CASSRSTADTQYF
TRBD1	TRBJ1-2	-	TRBV7-9	TGTGCCAGCAGCCCGAACAGGGGAGACTATGGCTACACCTTC	CASSPNRGDYGYTF
-	TRBJ2-7	-	TRBV5-4	TGTGCCAGCAGCTCCCCCGTCAACGAGCAGTACTTC	CASSSPVNEQYF
-	TRBJ1-6	-	TRBV11-2	TGTGCCAGCAGCTTAGGGCGGTACGGGAGCTCCTATAATTCACCCCTCCACTTT	CASSLGRYGSSYNSPLHF
-	TRBJ2-5	few	TRBV14	TGTGCCAGCAGCCAAGCTACTCGGGGGCCGGTGCAGACCCAGTACTTC	CASSQATRGPVQTQYF
TRBD2	TRBJ2-5	-	TRBV27	TGTGCCAGCAGCCGGGGGGAGCAAGAGACCCAGTACTTC	CASSRGEQETQYF
TRBD2	TRBJ2-1	-	TRBV9	TGTGCCAGCAGCCCAATAGCGGGGGGAAGGAATGAGCAGTTCTTC	CASSPIAGGRNEQFF
-	TRBJ1-2	-	TRBV5-1	TGCGCCAGCAGCTTGGGGCTCTTCTATGGCTACACCTTC	CASSLGLFYGYTF
-	TRBJ1-1	-	TRBV2	TGTGCCAGCAGTGAAGCGGCAGGGGCGTCTTTCTTT	CASSEAAGASFF
-	TRBJ1-1	-	TRBV5-6	TGTGCCAGCAGCCAAGGGTCGTACATCACTGAAGCTTTCTTT	CASSQGSYITEAFF
-	TRBJ2-6	-	TRBV11-2	TGTGCCAGCAGCTCCTTCCTGGGCGGGGCCAACGTCCTGACTTTC	CASSSFLGGANVLTF
-	TRBJ2-5	-	TRBV5-1	TGCGCCAGCCGCGGCGGCAGTCAAGAGACCCAGTACTTC	CASRGGSQETQYF
-	TRBJ1-5	-	TRBV28	TGTGCCAGCACCCCCGGTGGTCAGAGGGAACAGCCCCAGCATTTT	CASTPGGQREQPQHF
-	TRBJ1-1	-	TRBV6-6	TGTGCCAGCAGTTCAGCCAGGGAAGCTTTCTTT	CASSSAREAFF
-	TRBJ2-2	-	TRBV19	TGTGCCATCAATCTAGGCCCGAACACCGGGGAGCTGTTTTTT	CAINLGPNTGELFF
TRBD1	TRBJ2-1	-	TRBV7-2	TGTGCCAGCAGCTCGGGACAGGGACGTTTGAATGAGCAGTTCTTC	CASSSGQGRLNEQFF
-	TRBJ2-2	few	TRBV5-1	TGCGCCAGCAGCCTAGTGACAGCGAACACCGGGGAGCTGTTTTTT	CASSLVTANTGELFF
TRBD2	TRBJ2-1	-	TRBV5-5	TGTGCCAGCAGCCCGAGCCTAGCGGGGGGGCCAGGGGAGCAGTTCTTC	CASSPSLAGGPGEQFF
-	TRBJ1-4	-	TRBV6-6	TGTGCCAGCAGTTACAGTCCCCATGTTGGCGAAAAACTGTTTTTT	CASSYSPHVGEKLFF
TRBD1	TRBJ2-5	-	TRBV5-5	TGTGCCAGCAGCTTTGGGGACAGGGGCTCTGGGGAGACCCAGTACTTC	CASSFGDRGSGETQYF
-	TRBJ1-2	-	TRBV7-2	TGTGCCAGCAGCTTGGAACGGATCTTTAGTGGCTACACCTTC	CASSLERIFSGYTF
-	TRBJ1-5	-	TRBV7-2	TGTGCCAGCAGCAGGACTTACGATCAGCCCCAGCATTTT	CASSRTYDQPQHF
TRBD1	TRBJ1-2	-	TRBV5-1	TGCGCCAGCAGCTCCACAGGGGAGGGCTATGGCTACACCTTC	CASSSTGEGYGYTF
-	TRBJ2-5	-	TRBV11-2	TGTGCCAGCAGCCGACAGCGCCAAGAGACCCAGTACTTC	CASSRQRQETQYF
-	TRBJ1-6	-	TRBV27	TGTGCCAGCAGTATGAGCAGGCTAGGGTCACCCCTCCACTTT	CASSMSRLGSPLHF
-	TRBJ1-5	-	TRBV10-2	TGCGCCAGCACCGTGGACATGGGGCATCAGCCCCAGCATTTT	CASTVDMGHQPQHF
-	TRBJ1-1	-	TRBV9	TGTGCCAGCAGCGTAGGAGGGTCGTACGGCACTGAAGCTTTCTTT	CASSVGGSYGTEAFF
-	TRBJ2-2	-	TRBV19	TGTGCCAGTAGTTGGGGGACCACGAACACCGGGGAGCTGTTTTTT	CASSWGTTNTGELFF
-	TRBJ1-1	-	TRBV7-2	TGTGCCAGCAGCTCAGCCCGGTTTATGGGAACTGAAGCTTTCTTT	CASSSARFMGTEAFF
TRBD2	TRBJ2-1	few	TRBV9	TGTGCCAGCAGCCCCGGGAGGGCCCGTAGTGAGCAGTTCTTC	CASSPGRARSEQFF